The sequence of this T cell receptor beta chain was determined in a study of CD8+ T cells in alopecia areata. The junction had 2 bases not matched to a gene; V was cut back by 4 bases and J by 3 bases. CDR3 length equals 14 residues. The germline CDR1 and CDR2 sequences are SEHNR and FQNEAQ (reference sequence). cDNA reverse transcribed from extracted RNA served as the sequencing template. Sequenced by immunoSEQ multiplex PCR; TCRdb stores in-frame clones only, minus some. Of around 35,000 clones listed, roughly 53% are singletons. About this clone itself: The antigen is not known.

Findings and limits, study-wide: Normal skin's resident alphabeta T cells are also sequenced in scalp samples. Mouse data revealed clearer TCR sharing than patient data did, a gap possibly tied to HLA. Scalp lesions, especially in alopecia totalis/universalis, had higher clonality than normal scalp.

The study team obtained lesional scalp punch biopsies and peripheral blood from alopecia areata patients. This TCR was sampled from a human donor with alopecia areata. The sequenced material came from NKG2D-high CD8+ T cells sorted from blood. The genes are TRBV7-9 and TRBJ2-7; 11 bases align to TRBD2. CDR3: CASSSTSGVYEQYF. CDR3 nucleotide sequence: TGTGCCAGCAGCTCGACTAGCGGGGTCTACGAGCAGTACTTC.